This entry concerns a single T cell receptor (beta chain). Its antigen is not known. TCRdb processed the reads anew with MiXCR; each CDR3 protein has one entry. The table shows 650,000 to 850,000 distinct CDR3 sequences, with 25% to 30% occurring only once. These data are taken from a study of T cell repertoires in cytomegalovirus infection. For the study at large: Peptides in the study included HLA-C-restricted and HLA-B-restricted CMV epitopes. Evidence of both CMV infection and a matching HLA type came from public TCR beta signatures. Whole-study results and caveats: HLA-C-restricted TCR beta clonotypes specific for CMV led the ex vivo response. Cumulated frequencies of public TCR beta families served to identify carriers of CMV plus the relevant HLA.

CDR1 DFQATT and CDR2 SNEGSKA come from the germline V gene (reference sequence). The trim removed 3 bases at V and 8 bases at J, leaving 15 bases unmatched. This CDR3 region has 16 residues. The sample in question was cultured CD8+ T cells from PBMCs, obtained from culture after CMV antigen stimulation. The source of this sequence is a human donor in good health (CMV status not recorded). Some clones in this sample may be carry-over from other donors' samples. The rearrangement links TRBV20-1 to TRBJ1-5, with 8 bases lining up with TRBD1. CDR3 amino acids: CSASASGTGSFEPQHF. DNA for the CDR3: TGCAGTGCTAGTGCATCCGGGACAGGAAGCTTCGAGCCCCAGCATTTT.